This is a list of T cell receptor beta chains from one sample in a study of cytomegalovirus exposure and HLA in healthy donors. Generated by immunoSEQ multiplex PCR, the TCRdb table keeps only in-frame clones and is missing some. The data show more than 110,000 clones, roughly 77% seen once. The material sequenced was PBMCs. All receptors come from a female donor in good health and CMV-seronegative. Both conserved end residues are trimmed from each CDR3.

>TRBV5-1
ASSLIGGTGWSGYT
>TRBV6-5
ASSYSSGDGNTIY
>TRBV11-3
ASSTSKNVF
>TRBV9
ASSVVAGGPYEQY
>TRBV27
ASSGLGGGLYNEQF
>TRBV7-6
ASSFRNPSGRAADTQY
>TRBV7-2
ASSWRGIISLEQY
>TRBV5-4
ASSLAQGAIEAF
>TRBV4-1
ASSHRQGDYEQY
>TRBV7-2
ASSLHRDSYEQY
>TRBV5-6
ASSSEGTGFGQETQY
>TRBV19
ASSIRGAGYT
>TRBV15
ATSRSLADEQY
>TRBV19
ATSTGDWYQETQY
>TRBV7-9
ASSPQGSEAF
>TRBV7-8
ASSLDIFSGNTIY
>TRBV30
AWSGVPGQPRTQY
>TRBV25-1
ASSEGQEGRRETQY
>TRBV15
ATSPSLRGGAF
>TRBV29-1
SVLPGQGFVYGYT
>TRBV11-2
ASSSDGRYQETQY
>TRBV4-1
ASSQRGDRGTGELF
>TRBV5-6
ASSFPGARQTQY
>TRBV5-1
ASKIGDSTDTQY
>TRBV28
ASWGANQPQH
>TRBV9
ASRTSGEGYGYT
>TRBV28
ASSLSEVGEQF
>TRBV2
ASSEEGGATNEKLF
>TRBV7-7
ASSLAPGKIRNQPQH
>TRBV7-3
ASSSTPGQGQTQY
>TRBV5-1
ASSLRSSGGASYEQY
>TRBV27
ASSLYRARTVPPYGYT
>TRBV28
ASSIAAGVKRSPLH
>TRBV13
ASSPPNVREKLF
>TRBV28
ASSPRTTNTEAF
>TRBV2
ASSEASSSYEQY
>TRBV18
ASSYNRGNTEAF
>TRBV30
AWSEQYTGELF
>TRBV11-3
ASSLKSEQY
>TRBV4-1
ASSQVALAEVNTGELF
>TRBV10-3
AISEGLNSGNTIY
>TRBV7-2
ASRGGGRAAYEQY
>TRBV7-9
ASSSPGQGNNSPLH
>TRBV13
ASSSQGYEQY
>TRBV25-1
ASTRGGGEGYT
>TRBV7-8
ASSLTGTSRDTQY
>TRBV12-5
ASGFPQDGGGYT
>TRBV13
ASSTGTGGTYEQY
>TRBV6-7
ASSYSPGQGVPSNQPQH
>TRBV4-1
ASSQGLTESFAKLF
>TRBV7-9
ASSLGPGQGRNTIY
>TRBV28
ASSLRGGAAF
>TRBV4-1
ASSQTGVYNEQF
>TRBV28
ASSGGTAVYNEQF
>TRBV28
ASSSSFGTGGGYT
>TRBV19
ASKSRRGIQY
>TRBV5-1
ASSSGLEGAF
>TRBV5-6
ASSWGGRSNTEAF
>TRBV28
ASSPPGGHLPNYGYT